This is a list of T cell receptor beta chains from one sample in a study of identical twins. TCRdb independently ran MiXCR on the 5' RACE reads; one entry per CDR3 protein. This table has under 300,000 distinct CDR3 sequences, over 9.5% appearing once. These same data were also listed under a study on yellow fever vaccine responses in identical twins.

The sample consisted of memory (CD45RO+) T cells sorted from blood. The receptors derive from a woman under 30 in good health. Both conserved end residues are part of each CDR3. A D gene is named only where the DNA matches it firmly. Only part of the rows carry a size: once, few, many, or a class if the clone is expanded.

cdr3_aa: CASTDRGKTYEQYF
cdr3_nt: TGTGCCAGCACCGATAGGGGGAAAACCTACGAGCAGTACTTC
d_call: -
clone_size: few
v_call: TRBV12-3/TRBV12-4
j_call: TRBJ2-7

cdr3_aa: CASTIGGRAKNIQYF
cdr3_nt: TGTGCCAGCACCATTGGAGGGAGGGCCAAAAACATTCAGTACTTC
d_call: -
clone_size: many
v_call: TRBV12-3/TRBV12-4
j_call: TRBJ2-4

cdr3_aa: CASTLGGGLSNQPQHF
cdr3_nt: TGTGCCAGCACCCTTGGGGGGGGACTTAGCAATCAGCCCCAGCATTTT
d_call: -
clone_size: many
v_call: TRBV12-3/TRBV12-4
j_call: TRBJ1-5

cdr3_aa: CASSSRTGSDEQFF
cdr3_nt: TGTGCTAGCAGCTCCCGGACTGGCTCGGATGAGCAGTTCTTC
d_call: -
clone_size: many
v_call: TRBV7-7
j_call: TRBJ2-1

cdr3_aa: CSATRGDLSYNEQFF
cdr3_nt: TGCAGTGCTACCCGGGGGGACCTCTCCTACAATGAGCAGTTCTTC
d_call: TRBD2
clone_size: few
v_call: TRBV20-1
j_call: TRBJ2-1

cdr3_aa: CASSVQRDNEQFF
cdr3_nt: TGTGCCAGCAGCGTCCAGCGAGATAATGAGCAGTTCTTC
d_call: -
clone_size: few
v_call: TRBV9
j_call: TRBJ2-1

cdr3_aa: CASSAGQIHYGYTF
cdr3_nt: TGTGCCAGCAGCGCCGGACAGATCCACTATGGCTACACCTTC
d_call: -
clone_size: -
v_call: TRBV3-1
j_call: TRBJ1-2

cdr3_aa: CAWGGDEQYF
cdr3_nt: TGTGCCTGGGGGGGGGACGAGCAGTACTTC
d_call: TRBD2
clone_size: -
v_call: TRBV30
j_call: TRBJ2-7

cdr3_aa: CAISESLADEKPQHF
cdr3_nt: TGTGCCATCAGTGAGTCGTTGGCTGACGAAAAGCCCCAGCATTTT
d_call: -
clone_size: -
v_call: TRBV10-3
j_call: TRBJ1-5

cdr3_aa: CASMPGPPAANYGYTF
cdr3_nt: TGTGCCAGTATGCCGGGACCCCCGGCGGCTAACTATGGCTACACCTTC
d_call: -
clone_size: -
v_call: TRBV19
j_call: TRBJ1-2

cdr3_aa: CASKGDSRDTQYF
cdr3_nt: TGTGCCAGTAAGGGGGATTCTAGAGATACGCAGTATTTT
d_call: -
clone_size: -
v_call: TRBV19
j_call: TRBJ2-3

cdr3_aa: CASSNPLSTKYEQYF
cdr3_nt: TGTGCCAGCAGCAATCCTCTCTCGACCAAGTACGAGCAGTACTTC
d_call: -
clone_size: -
v_call: TRBV28
j_call: TRBJ2-7

cdr3_aa: CASSFLGLDQETQYF
cdr3_nt: TGTGCCAGCAGCTTTCTCGGACTAGATCAAGAGACCCAGTACTTC
d_call: TRBD2
clone_size: few
v_call: TRBV7-2
j_call: TRBJ2-5

cdr3_aa: CASSLAPPGELFF
cdr3_nt: TGCGCCAGCAGCTTGGCACCTCCCGGGGAGCTGTTTTTT
d_call: -
clone_size: -
v_call: TRBV5-1
j_call: TRBJ2-2

cdr3_aa: CSADDRGASHYNEQFF
cdr3_nt: TGCAGTGCTGATGACAGGGGGGCCTCCCACTACAATGAGCAGTTCTTC
d_call: TRBD1
clone_size: -
v_call: TRBV20-1
j_call: TRBJ2-1

cdr3_aa: CSGDRDDEQFF
cdr3_nt: TGCAGCGGCGACAGGGACGATGAGCAGTTCTTC
d_call: TRBD1
clone_size: many
v_call: TRBV29-1
j_call: TRBJ2-1

cdr3_aa: CASSLGRASGEKLFF
cdr3_nt: TGTGCCAGCAGCTTAGGCAGGGCGTCGGGTGAAAAACTGTTTTTT
d_call: -
clone_size: many
v_call: TRBV7-2
j_call: TRBJ1-4

cdr3_aa: CASSVGDREMDEQYF
cdr3_nt: TGTGCCAGCAGCGTAGGGGACAGGGAAATGGACGAGCAGTACTTC
d_call: TRBD1
clone_size: few
v_call: TRBV9
j_call: TRBJ2-7

cdr3_aa: CASSSPDITWTQNSYEQYF
cdr3_nt: TGTGCCAGCAGCTCCCCTGATATCACTTGGACTCAAAACTCCTACGAGCAGTACTTC
d_call: -
clone_size: few
v_call: TRBV11-2
j_call: TRBJ2-7

cdr3_aa: CASSEGSSVLYEQYF
cdr3_nt: TGTGCCAGCAGTGAAGGGTCTAGCGTCCTCTACGAGCAGTACTTC
d_call: -
clone_size: -
v_call: TRBV2
j_call: TRBJ2-7

cdr3_aa: CASSAAGTTQETQYF
cdr3_nt: TGCGCCAGCAGTGCGGCCGGGACTACCCAAGAGACCCAGTACTTC
d_call: TRBD2
clone_size: few
v_call: TRBV10-1
j_call: TRBJ2-5

cdr3_aa: CASSETTPVAEAFF
cdr3_nt: TGTGCCAGCAGTGAAACAACTCCGGTGGCTGAAGCTTTCTTT
d_call: -
clone_size: -
v_call: TRBV6-1
j_call: TRBJ1-1

cdr3_aa: CASSRPGQGESGDF
cdr3_nt: TGTGCCAGCAGCCGACCGGGACAGGGGGAGTCTGGGGACTTC
d_call: TRBD1
clone_size: few
v_call: TRBV7-8
j_call: TRBJ2-7

cdr3_aa: CASRRTQGAGEQYF
cdr3_nt: TGTGCCAGCAGACGAACACAGGGAGCCGGCGAGCAGTACTTC
d_call: -
clone_size: few
v_call: TRBV6-1
j_call: TRBJ2-7